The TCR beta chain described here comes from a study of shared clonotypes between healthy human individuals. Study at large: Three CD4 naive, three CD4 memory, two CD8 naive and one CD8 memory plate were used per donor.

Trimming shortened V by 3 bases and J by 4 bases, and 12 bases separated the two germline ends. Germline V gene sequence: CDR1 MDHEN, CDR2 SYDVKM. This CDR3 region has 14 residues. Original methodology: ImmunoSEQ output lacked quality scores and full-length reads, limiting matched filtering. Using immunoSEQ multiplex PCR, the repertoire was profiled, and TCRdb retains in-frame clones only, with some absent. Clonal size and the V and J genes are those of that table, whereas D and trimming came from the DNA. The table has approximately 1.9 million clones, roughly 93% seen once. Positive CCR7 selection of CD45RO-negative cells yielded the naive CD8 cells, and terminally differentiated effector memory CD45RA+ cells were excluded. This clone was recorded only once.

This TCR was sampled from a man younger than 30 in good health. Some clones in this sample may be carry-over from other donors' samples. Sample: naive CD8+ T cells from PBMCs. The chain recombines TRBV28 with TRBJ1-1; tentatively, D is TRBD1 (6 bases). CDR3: CASSLTGFSTEAFF. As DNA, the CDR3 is TGTGCCAGCAGTTTGACAGGCTTCAGCACTGAAGCTTTCTTT.